This section outlines one T cell receptor (beta chain) sequence together with its context. These data are taken from a study of blood T cell repertoires in COVID-19. Germline V gene lookup returns CDR1 MNHEY and CDR2 SVGEGT. Unmatched junction bases numbered 3, after V lost 4 bases and J lost 8 bases. The CDR3 sequence is 12 residues long. In the authors' workflow: Estimation of nucleated cell counts relied on the amplification of reference gene primers. The table came from immunoSEQ multiplex PCR; TCRdb's copy has only in-frame clones and leaves some out. V, J and clone size are those of that table, while D and trimming were read from the DNA. The profile covers tens of thousands of clones, with around 89% appearing a single time and roughly 12% taken by the ten largest.

This clonotype was obtained from a man between 65 and 85 years old with active or convalescent COVID-19. The sample comprised peripheral blood. The chain is built from TRBV6-2 or TRBV6-3 and TRBJ1-2, with 8 positions matching TRBD1. The CDR3 reads CASSSDRVGYTF. The CDR3 DNA is TGTGCCAGCAGTTCGGACAGGGTCGGCTACACCTTC.